This record concerns one TCR beta chain sequence. The hyperthyroidism patients, aged 18 to 65, had been newly diagnosed, with under 2 months' duration. None of the included patients had other autoimmune diseases, uncontrolled infections, pregnancy or lactation, as these led to exclusion. Trimming at V came to 0 bases and at J to 1 base, leaving 2 bases not matched to a gene. Germline lookup yields CDR1 MNHEY and CDR2 SVGAGI. CDR3 length equals 15 residues. The sample comes from a study of Graves' ophthalmopathy and Graves' hyperthyroidism. TCR beta CDR3 amplification used RNA transcripts. The workflow started with a first-round RT-PCR run with HTBI primers and then moved on to a second-round multiplex PCR. MiXCR, run by TCRdb on the multiplex PCR reads, gives a single entry per CDR3 protein. The data hold some 370,000 distinct CDR3 sequences, with approximately 18% observed a single time.

Material for sequencing was peripheral blood. The clonotype was recovered from an adult woman with stable Graves' hyperthyroidism. This chain joins TRBV6-5 and TRBJ1-1; 7 bases fit TRBD1. This CDR3 reads CASSYSPGGNTEAFF. The CDR3 DNA reads TGTGCCAGCAGTTACTCGCCAGGGGGGAACACTGAAGCTTTCTTT.